The 11 T cell receptor beta chains below come from one sample, sequenced in a study of control samples from healthy donors and cancer patients. The repertoire was sequenced with immunoSEQ multiplex PCR; TCRdb's copy has only in-frame clones and lacks some. The data contain under 85,000 clones, more than 75% of them singletons. The sample comprised PBMCs. The receptors originated from a woman aged 50 to 65 with lung cancer.

The rearrangement uses TRBV5-1 and TRBJ2-7, with D possibly being TRBD1 (6 bases). Between the trimmed V and J ends, which lost 0 bases and 5 bases, there was a span of 12 bases. CDR1 and CDR2 from the germline V gene are SGHRS and YFSETQ. The CDR3 is 14 amino acids. The CDR3 reads CASSLATGPHEQYF. CDR3 nucleotide sequence: TGCGCCAGCAGCTTGGCTACAGGGCCCCACGAGCAGTACTTC.

The chain joins TRBV7-3 to TRBJ2-2; 7 bases align to TRBD1. Germline CDR1 reads SGHTA; CDR2 reads FQGTGA. Losses at the gene ends were 4 bases for V and 5 bases for J; bases not matched to a gene: 4. The CDR3 length is 14 residues. The CDR3: CASSWLQGTGELFF. CDR3 DNA: TGTGCCAGCAGCTGGTTACAGGGGACCGGGGAGCTGTTTTTT.

The chain recombines TRBV5-5 with TRBJ2-5; unclear D gene. The CDR3 spans 14 residues. Per the germline V gene, CDR1 is SGHKS and CDR2 is YYEKEE (reference sequence). V was shortened by 1 base and J by 7 bases, with 14 bases between the two germline ends. CDR3 DNA sequence: TGTGCCAGCAGCTTGTTTCAGCCGGGCGGGACCCAGTACTTC. Translating gives CASSLFQPGGTQYF.

The V gene is TRBV5-4, the J gene TRBJ2-2; the D gene is possibly TRBD1 (6 bases). Deletions cut 1 base from V and 8 bases from J, with 12 bases between. Germline V CDR1 and CDR2: SGHNT, YYREEE (reference sequence). The length of the CDR3 is 14 residues. CDR3 sequence reads: CASSLPGTPGELFF. The CDR3 bases are TGTGCCAGCAGCTTGCCCGGGACACCGGGGGAGCTGTTTTTT.

The rearrangement joins TRBV27 to TRBJ2-7; a possible D gene is TRBD1 (5 bases). V lost 8 bases and J 2 bases, leaving 13 bases between the germline ends. The length of the CDR3 is 13 residues. The germline V gene encodes CDR1 MNHEY and CDR2 SMNVEV (reference sequence). CDR3 amino acids: CASRKDSTYEQYF. The CDR3 nucleotides read TGTGCCAGCCGAAAAGACAGCACCTACGAGCAGTACTTC.

This clone was recorded only once. The V gene is TRBV6-5, the J gene TRBJ1-2; tentative D call: TRBD1 (5 bases). The CDR3 extends over 14 amino acids. Germline lookup yields CDR1 MNHEY and CDR2 SVGAGI. Between the trimmed V and J ends, which lost 2 bases and 3 bases, there was a span of 10 bases. The CDR3, as DNA: TGTGCCAGCAGTTACCGGGGGAGGGACTATGGCTACACCTTC. Translation gives CASSYRGRDYGYTF.

This clone appeared a few times. The rearrangement links TRBV6-2 or TRBV6-3 to TRBJ2-3; possible D gene TRBD2, 6 bases. The V gene's germline CDR1 is MNHEY and CDR2 SVGEGT. V was shortened by 4 bases and J by 9 bases, with 14 bases between the two germline ends. The CDR3 has 13 amino acids. The CDR3 DNA reads TGTGCCAGCAGTTTTCGGGGGTCGGGGACGCAGTATTTT. Translating it yields CASSFRGSGTQYF.

CDR3 residues: CASSLPGTYEQYF. CDR3 nucleotides: TGCGCCAGCAGCTTGCCAGGGACCTACGAGCAGTACTTC. The rearrangement uses TRBV5-1 and TRBJ2-7, with a tentative D call TRBD1 (5 bases). The CDR3 extends over 13 amino acids. V lost 1 base to trimming and J lost 2 bases, with 7 bases between them. The germline V gene encodes CDR1 SGHRS and CDR2 YFSETQ.

The V call is TRBV4-3, the J call TRBJ2-4; TRBD1 is a possible D gene (7 bases). Per the germline V gene, CDR1 is LGHNA and CDR2 is YSLEER. The CDR3 loop spans 15 amino acids. Trimming took off 4 bases at V and 7 bases at J, with 17 bases between the two ends. The CDR3 region has the DNA TGCGCCAGCAGCCGAAACAGGGGAGGAGGGAACATTCAGTACTTC. Its translation is CASSRNRGGGNIQYF.

The chain carries TRBV6-2 or TRBV6-3 and TRBJ2-3; tentatively, D is TRBD2 (6 bases). The V and J ends lost 2 bases and 2 bases respectively, with 14 bases between them. The germline CDR1 and CDR2 sequences are MNHEY and SVGEGT. There are 16 residues in the CDR3. Here the CDR3 DNA reads TGTGCCAGCAGTTACAGTGTTAGCGGATTCACAGATACGCAGTATTTT. This codes for CASSYSVSGFTDTQYF.

The J gene is TRBJ1-1, the V gene TRBV11-3, with D maybe TRBD1 (6 bases). V lost 2 bases, J lost 3 bases, and 10 bases lay in between. Germline V gene lookup returns CDR1 SGHNT and CDR2 YENEEA. The CDR3 spans 14 residues. The CDR3: CASSLRGRYTEAFF. DNA of the CDR3: TGTGCCAGCAGCTTACGGGGGCGGTACACTGAAGCTTTCTTT.